The entry that follows covers one T cell receptor (beta chain) sequence. Its antigen is not identified. The data were taken from a study of T-cell memory formation after mild COVID-19. Study background: TCR clusters mostly belonged to single donors.

TCRdb reprocessed the 5' RACE reads with MiXCR, giving one entry per CDR3 protein. In the table there are under 550,000 distinct CDR3 sequences, about 20% of which are singletons. Findings and limits, study-wide: There were some responding clones in pre-infection memory, which suggested that cross-reactive memory had joined. Clones that shrank (day 15 to 85) were balanced CD4/CD8, whereas later expanders leaned CD4+.

The CDR3 consists of 16 residues. Germline V CDR1 and CDR2: LNHNV, YYDKDF (reference sequence). Trimming took off 5 bases at V and 0 bases at J, with 15 bases between the two ends. The V gene is TRBV15, the J gene TRBJ2-3; possibly TRBD1 for D (5 bases). The sample taken for sequencing was PBMCs or a T cell subset sorted from them (not recorded which). This sequence was found in an adult woman who had mild COVID-19 (a few samples of this study predate the infection). Cell type and time point are not known. Here the CDR3 reads CATSYDGASSTDTQYF. The DNA for the CDR3 is TGTGCCACCAGCTATGATGGGGCCTCTAGCACAGATACGCAGTATTTT.